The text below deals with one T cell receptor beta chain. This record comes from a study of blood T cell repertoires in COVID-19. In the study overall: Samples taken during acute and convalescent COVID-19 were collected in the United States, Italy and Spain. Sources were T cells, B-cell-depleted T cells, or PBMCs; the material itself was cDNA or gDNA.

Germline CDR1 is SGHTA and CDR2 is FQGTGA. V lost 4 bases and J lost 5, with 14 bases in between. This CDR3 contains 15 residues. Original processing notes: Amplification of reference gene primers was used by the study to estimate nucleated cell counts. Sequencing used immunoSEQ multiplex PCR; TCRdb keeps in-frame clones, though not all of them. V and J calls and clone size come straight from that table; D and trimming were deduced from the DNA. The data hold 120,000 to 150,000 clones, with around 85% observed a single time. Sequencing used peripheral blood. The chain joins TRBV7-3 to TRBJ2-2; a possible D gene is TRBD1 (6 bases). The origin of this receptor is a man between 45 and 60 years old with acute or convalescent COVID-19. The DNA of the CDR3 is TGTGCCAGCAGCTCACCCCCACAGGGAACCGGGGAGCTGTTTTTT. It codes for CASSSPPQGTGELFF. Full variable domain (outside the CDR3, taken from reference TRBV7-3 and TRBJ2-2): GAGVSQTPSNKVTEKGKYVELRCDPISGHTALYWYRQSLGQGPEFLIYFQGTGAADDSGLPNDRFFAVRPEGSVSTLKIQRTERGDSAVYLCASSSPPQGTGELFFGEGSRLTVL.